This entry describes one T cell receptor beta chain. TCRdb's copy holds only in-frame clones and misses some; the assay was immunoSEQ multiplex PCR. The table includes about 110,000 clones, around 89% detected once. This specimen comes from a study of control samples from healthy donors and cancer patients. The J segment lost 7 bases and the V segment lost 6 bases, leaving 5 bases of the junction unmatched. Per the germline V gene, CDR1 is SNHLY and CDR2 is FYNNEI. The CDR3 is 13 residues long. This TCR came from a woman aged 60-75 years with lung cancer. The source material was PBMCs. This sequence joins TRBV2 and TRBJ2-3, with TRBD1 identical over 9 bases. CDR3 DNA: TGTGCCAGCAGAAGGGACAGGGATTATACGCAGTATTTT. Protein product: CASRRDRDYTQYF.